This T cell receptor beta chain was observed in a study of shared clonotypes between healthy human individuals. Study results and caveats: A limitation of the genetic and exposure-history diversity represented arose from few donors. Shared across a few donors were approximately 5% of the naive CD4 clonotypes.

The CDR3 length is 14 residues. V was pared by 2 bases and J by 4 bases, with 11 bases between. Germline-derived CDR1 and CDR2 are MNHEY and SMNVEV (reference sequence). Genomic DNA of each subset was evenly split across several immunoSEQ plates. Per sorted-subset replicate PCR, input was around 200 ng DNA, representing roughly 29,000 T cell genomes. The data were produced by immunoSEQ multiplex PCR, yet TCRdb's version contains in-frame clones alone and is incomplete. Of about 1,800,000 clones in the sample, approximately 95% are singletons; the top ten hold more than 0.95%. A remark on this clone: No antigen is known for it. In the same sample, other DNA sequences code for this CDR3.

It was CD45RO-negative cells, positively selected for CCR7, that made up naive CD8 cells, with terminally differentiated effector memory CD45RA+ cells excluded. The TCR originated in a man in his late teens or twenties in good health. Sequencing input: naive CD8+ T cells sorted from blood. The chain joins TRBV27 to TRBJ1-2; weak D call: TRBD1 (5 bases). In nucleotides, the CDR3 is TGTGCCAGCAGTTTAACCGGGGGGGGCTATGGCTACACCTTC. Residues: CASSLTGGGYGYTF.